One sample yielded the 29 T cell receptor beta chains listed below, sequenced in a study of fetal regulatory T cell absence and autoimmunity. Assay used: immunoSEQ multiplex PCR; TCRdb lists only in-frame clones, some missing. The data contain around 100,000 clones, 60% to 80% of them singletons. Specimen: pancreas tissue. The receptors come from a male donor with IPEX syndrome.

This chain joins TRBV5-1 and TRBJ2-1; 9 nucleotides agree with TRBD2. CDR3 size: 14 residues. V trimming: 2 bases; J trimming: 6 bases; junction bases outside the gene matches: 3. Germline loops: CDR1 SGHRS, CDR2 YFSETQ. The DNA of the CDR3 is TGCGCCAGCAGCTTAGCGGGAGGAGGCAATGAGCAGTTCTTC. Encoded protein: CASSLAGGGNEQFF. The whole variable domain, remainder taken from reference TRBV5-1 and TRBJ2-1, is KAGVTQTPRYLIKTRGQQVTLSCSPISGHRSVSWYQQTPGQGLQFLFEYFSETQRNKGNFPGRFSGRQFSNSRSEMNVSTLELGDSALYLCASSLAGGGNEQFFGPGTRLTVL.

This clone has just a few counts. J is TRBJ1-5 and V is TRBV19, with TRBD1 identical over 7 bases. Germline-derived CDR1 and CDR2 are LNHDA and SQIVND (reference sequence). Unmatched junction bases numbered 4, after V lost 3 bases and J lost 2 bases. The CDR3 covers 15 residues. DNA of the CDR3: TGTGCCAGTAGTATTGACAGGGTTGGCAATCAGCCCCAGCATTTT. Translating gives CASSIDRVGNQPQHF. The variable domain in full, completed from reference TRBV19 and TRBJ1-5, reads DGGITQSPKYLFRKEGQNVTLSCEQNLNHDAMYWYRQDPGQGLRLIYYSQIVNDFQKGDIAEGYSVSREKKESFPLTVTSAQKNPTAFYLCASSIDRVGNQPQHFGDGTRLSIL.

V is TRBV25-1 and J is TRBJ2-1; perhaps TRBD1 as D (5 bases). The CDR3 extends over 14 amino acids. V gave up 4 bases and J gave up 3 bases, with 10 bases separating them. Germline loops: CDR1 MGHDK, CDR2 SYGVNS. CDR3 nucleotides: TGTGCCAGCAGTGTCCGGCAGGGCTACAATGAGCAGTTCTTC. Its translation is CASSVRQGYNEQFF.

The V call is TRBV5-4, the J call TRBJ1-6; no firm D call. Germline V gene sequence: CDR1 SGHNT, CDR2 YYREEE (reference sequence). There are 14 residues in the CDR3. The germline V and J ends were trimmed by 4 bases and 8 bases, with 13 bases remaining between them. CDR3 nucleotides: TGTGCCAGCAGCCCCGAAGGGTCCTATTCACCCCTCCACTTT. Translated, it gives CASSPEGSYSPLHF.

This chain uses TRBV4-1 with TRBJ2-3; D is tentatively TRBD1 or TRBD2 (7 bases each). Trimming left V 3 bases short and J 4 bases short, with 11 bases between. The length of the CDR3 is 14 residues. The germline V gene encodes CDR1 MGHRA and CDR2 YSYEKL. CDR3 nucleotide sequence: TGCGCCAGCAGCCACCCAGGGGGGGCAGATACGCAGTATTTT. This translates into CASSHPGGADTQYF.

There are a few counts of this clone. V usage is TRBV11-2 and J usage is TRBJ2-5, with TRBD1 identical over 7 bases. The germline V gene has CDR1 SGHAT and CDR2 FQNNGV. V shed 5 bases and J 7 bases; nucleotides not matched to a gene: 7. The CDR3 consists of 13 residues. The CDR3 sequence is CASSVNRGTTQYF. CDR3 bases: TGTGCCAGCAGCGTCAACAGGGGTACGACCCAGTACTTC.

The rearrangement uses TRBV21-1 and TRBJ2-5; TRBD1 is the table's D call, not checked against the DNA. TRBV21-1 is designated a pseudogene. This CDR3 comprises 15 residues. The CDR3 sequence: CASSKGPGQQETQYF. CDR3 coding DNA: TGTGCCAGCAGCAAAGGCCCGGGACAGCAAGAGACCCAGTACTTC.

The CDR3 region is CASSRRLEGFYEQYF. The DNA of the CDR3 is TGTGCCAGCAGCCGTAGGCTAGAGGGTTTCTACGAGCAGTACTTC. V is TRBV5-6 and J is TRBJ2-7; TRBD2 is a possible D gene (5 bases). The CDR3 extends over 15 amino acids. Germline V lookup: CDR1 SGHDT, CDR2 YYEEEE. V lost 4 bases to trimming and J lost 3 bases, with 17 bases between them.

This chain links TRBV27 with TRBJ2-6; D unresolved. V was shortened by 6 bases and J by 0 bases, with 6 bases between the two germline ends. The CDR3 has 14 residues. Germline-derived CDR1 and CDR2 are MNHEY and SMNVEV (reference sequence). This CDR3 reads CASSPDSGANVLTF. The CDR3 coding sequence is TGTGCCAGCAGCCCTGACTCTGGGGCCAACGTCCTGACTTTC.

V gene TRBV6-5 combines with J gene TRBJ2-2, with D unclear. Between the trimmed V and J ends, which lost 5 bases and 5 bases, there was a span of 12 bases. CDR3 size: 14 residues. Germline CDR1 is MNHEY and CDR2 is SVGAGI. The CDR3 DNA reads TGTGCCAGCAGTCCGGACCTCATGACCGGGGAGCTGTTTTTT. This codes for CASSPDLMTGELFF.

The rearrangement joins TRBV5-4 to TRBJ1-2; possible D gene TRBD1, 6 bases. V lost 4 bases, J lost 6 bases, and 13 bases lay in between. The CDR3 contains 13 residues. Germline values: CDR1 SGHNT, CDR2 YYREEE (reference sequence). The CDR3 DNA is TGTGCCAGCAGCCTAGCAGGGGAGGATGGCTACACCTTC. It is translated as CASSLAGEDGYTF.

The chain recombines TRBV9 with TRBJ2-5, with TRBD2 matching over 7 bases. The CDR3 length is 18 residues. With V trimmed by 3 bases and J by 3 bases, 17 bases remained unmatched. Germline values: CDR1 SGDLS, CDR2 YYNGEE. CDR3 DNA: TGTGCCAGCAGCGACCCCCTCCGAAAACGGGGGGAAGAAGAGACCCAGTACTTC. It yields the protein CASSDPLRKRGEEETQYF.

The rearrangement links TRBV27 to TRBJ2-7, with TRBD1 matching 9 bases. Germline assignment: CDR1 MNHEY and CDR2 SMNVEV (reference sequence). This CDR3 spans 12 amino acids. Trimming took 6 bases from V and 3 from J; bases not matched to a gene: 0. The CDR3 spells CASRTGGYEQYF. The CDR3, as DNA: TGTGCCAGCAGGACAGGGGGCTACGAGCAGTACTTC.

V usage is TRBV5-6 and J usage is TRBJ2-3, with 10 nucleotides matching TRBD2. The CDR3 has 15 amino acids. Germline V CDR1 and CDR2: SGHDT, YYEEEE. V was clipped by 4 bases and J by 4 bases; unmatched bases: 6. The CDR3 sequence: CASSGSGGVSDTQYF. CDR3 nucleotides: TGTGCCAGCAGCGGGAGCGGGGGGGTGTCAGATACGCAGTATTTT.

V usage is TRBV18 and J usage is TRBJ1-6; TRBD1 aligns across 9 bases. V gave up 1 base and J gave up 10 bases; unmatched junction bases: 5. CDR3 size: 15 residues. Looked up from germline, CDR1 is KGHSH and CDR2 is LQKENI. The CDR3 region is CASSPLQGAWSPLHF. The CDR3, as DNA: TGTGCCAGCTCACCACTACAGGGGGCCTGGTCACCCCTCCACTTT.

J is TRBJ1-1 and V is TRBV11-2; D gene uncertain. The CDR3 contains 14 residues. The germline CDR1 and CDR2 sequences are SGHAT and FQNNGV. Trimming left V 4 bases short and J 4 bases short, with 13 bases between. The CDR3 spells CASSSLKGRTEAFF. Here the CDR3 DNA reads TGTGCCAGCAGCTCCTTAAAGGGCCGCACTGAAGCTTTCTTT.

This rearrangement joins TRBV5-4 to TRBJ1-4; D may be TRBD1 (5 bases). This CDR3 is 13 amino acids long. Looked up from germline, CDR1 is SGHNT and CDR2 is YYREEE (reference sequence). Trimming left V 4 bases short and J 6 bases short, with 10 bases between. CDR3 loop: CASSPGGDEKLFF. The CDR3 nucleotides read TGTGCCAGCAGCCCGGGGGGGGATGAAAAACTGTTTTTT.

CDR3 sequence: CASSIDPLIGGTEAFF. The CDR3 DNA sequence: TGTGCCAGTAGTATAGATCCTCTTATCGGGGGAACTGAAGCTTTCTTT. The gene calls are TRBV19 and TRBJ1-1; D is perhaps TRBD1 (5 bases). Trimming took off 0 bases at V and 5 bases at J, with 16 bases between the two ends. The germline V gene has CDR1 LNHDA and CDR2 SQIVND (reference sequence). The CDR3 is 16 amino acids. The whole variable domain, remainder taken from reference TRBV19 and TRBJ1-1, is DGGITQSPKYLFRKEGQNVTLSCEQNLNHDAMYWYRQDPGQGLRLIYYSQIVNDFQKGDIAEGYSVSREKKESFPLTVTSAQKNPTAFYLCASSIDPLIGGTEAFFGQGTRLTVV.

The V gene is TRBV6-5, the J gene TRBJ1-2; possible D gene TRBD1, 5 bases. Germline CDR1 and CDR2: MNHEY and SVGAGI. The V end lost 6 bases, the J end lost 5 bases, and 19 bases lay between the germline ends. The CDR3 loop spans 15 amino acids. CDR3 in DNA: TGTGCCAGCAGCCCCCCAGGCAGGGAAGAGTATGGCTACACCTTC. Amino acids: CASSPPGREEYGYTF.

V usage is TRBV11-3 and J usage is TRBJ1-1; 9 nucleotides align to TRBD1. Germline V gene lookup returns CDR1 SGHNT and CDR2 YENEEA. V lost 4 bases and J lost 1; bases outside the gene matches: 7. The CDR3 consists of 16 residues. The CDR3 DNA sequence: TGTGCCAGCAGCTCCCGGGACAGGGTATGGAACACTGAAGCTTTCTTT. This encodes CASSSRDRVWNTEAFF. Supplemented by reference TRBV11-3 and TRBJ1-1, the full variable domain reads EAGVVQSPRYKIIEKKQPVAFWCNPISGHNTLYWYLQNLGQGPELLIRYENEEAVDDSQLPKDRFSAERLKGVDSTLKIQPAELGDSAVYLCASSSRDRVWNTEAFFGQGTRLTVV.

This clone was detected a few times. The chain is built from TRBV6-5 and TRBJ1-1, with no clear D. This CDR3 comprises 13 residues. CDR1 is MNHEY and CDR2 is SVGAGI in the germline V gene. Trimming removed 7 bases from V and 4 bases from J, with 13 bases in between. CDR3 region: CASKWGSGTEAFF. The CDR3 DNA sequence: TGTGCCAGCAAGTGGGGTTCGGGCACTGAAGCTTTCTTT.

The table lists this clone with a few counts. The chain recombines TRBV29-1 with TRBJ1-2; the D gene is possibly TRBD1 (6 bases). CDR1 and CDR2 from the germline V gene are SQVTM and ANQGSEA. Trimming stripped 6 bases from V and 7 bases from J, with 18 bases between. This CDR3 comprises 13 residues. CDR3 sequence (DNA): TGCAGCGTACGAACCTCAGGGGAGGGTGGCTACACCTTC. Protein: CSVRTSGEGGYTF. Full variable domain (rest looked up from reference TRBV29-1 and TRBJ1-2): SAVISQKPSRDICQRGTSLTIQCQVDSQVTMMFWYRQQPGQSLTLIATANQGSEATYESGFVIDKFPISRPNLTFSTLTVSNMSPEDSSIYLCSVRTSGEGGYTFGSGTRLTVV.

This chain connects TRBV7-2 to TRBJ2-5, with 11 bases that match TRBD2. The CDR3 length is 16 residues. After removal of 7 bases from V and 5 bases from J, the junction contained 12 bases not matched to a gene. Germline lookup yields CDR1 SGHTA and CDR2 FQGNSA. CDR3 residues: CASTYTSGSTWETQYF. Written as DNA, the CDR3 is TGTGCCAGCACATACACTAGCGGGAGTACGTGGGAGACCCAGTACTTC.

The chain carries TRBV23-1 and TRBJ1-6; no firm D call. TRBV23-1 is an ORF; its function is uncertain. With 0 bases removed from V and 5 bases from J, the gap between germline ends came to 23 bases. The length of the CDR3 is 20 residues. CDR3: CASSQSRFGREFGNNSPLHF. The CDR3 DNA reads TGCGCCAGCAGTCAATCGAGGTTTGGTAGGGAGTTCGGGAATAATTCACCCCTCCACTTT.

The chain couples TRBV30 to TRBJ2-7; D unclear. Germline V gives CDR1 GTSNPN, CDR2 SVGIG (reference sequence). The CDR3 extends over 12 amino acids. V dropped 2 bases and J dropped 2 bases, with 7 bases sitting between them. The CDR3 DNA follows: TGTGCCTGGAGTATATCGACCTACGAGCAGTACTTC. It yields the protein CAWSISTYEQYF.

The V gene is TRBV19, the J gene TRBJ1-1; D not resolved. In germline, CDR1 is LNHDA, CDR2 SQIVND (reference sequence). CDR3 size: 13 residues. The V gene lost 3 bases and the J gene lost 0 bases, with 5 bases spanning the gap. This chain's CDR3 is CASSMLMNTEAFF. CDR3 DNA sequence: TGTGCCAGTAGTATGTTAATGAACACTGAAGCTTTCTTT. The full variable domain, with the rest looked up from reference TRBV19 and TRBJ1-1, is DGGITQSPKYLFRKEGQNVTLSCEQNLNHDAMYWYRQDPGQGLRLIYYSQIVNDFQKGDIAEGYSVSREKKESFPLTVTSAQKNPTAFYLCASSMLMNTEAFFGQGTRLTVV.

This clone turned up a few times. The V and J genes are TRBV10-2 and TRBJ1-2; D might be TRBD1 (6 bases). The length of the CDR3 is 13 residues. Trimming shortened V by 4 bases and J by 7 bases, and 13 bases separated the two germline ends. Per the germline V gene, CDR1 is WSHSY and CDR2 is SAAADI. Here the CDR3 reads CASSGANRVGYTF. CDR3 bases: TGCGCCAGCAGTGGGGCTAACAGGGTTGGCTACACCTTC.

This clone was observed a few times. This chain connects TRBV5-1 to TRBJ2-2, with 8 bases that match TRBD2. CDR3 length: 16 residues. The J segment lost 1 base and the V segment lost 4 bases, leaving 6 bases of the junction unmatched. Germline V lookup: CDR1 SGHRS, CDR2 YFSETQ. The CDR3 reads CASSALAGGNTGELFF. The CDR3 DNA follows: TGCGCCAGCAGCGCGTTGGCGGGGGGGAACACCGGGGAGCTGTTTTTT.

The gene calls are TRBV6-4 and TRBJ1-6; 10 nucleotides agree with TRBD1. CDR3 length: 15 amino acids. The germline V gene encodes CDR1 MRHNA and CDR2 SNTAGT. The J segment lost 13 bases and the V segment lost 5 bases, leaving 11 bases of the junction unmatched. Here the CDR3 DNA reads TGTGCCAGCAGTACCCCGGGACAGGGGACGTGTCCCCTCCACTTT. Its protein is CASSTPGQGTCPLHF.